This is a list of T cell receptor beta chains from one sample in a study of spatial heterogeneity in lung cancer. TCRdb re-derived calls from the 5' RACE reads in MiXCR, one entry per CDR3 protein. In the table there are about 39,000 distinct CDR3 sequences, 5.8% of which are singletons. The material was PBMCs, obtained at surgery. Receptor source: a male donor with early-stage non-small cell lung cancer. The CDR3 runs from the conserved cysteine through the conserved F or W.

v_gene: TRBV7-2
CDR3aa: CASSPRQGWSYEQYF

v_gene: TRBV7-9
CDR3aa: CASSLGVNIQYF

v_gene: TRBV5-4
CDR3aa: CASSPTGMDEQYF

v_gene: TRBV20-1
CDR3aa: CSARTGYGYTF

v_gene: TRBV6-2/TRBV6-3
CDR3aa: CASSPQQGRTEAFF

v_gene: TRBV20-1
CDR3aa: CSAPTLDTSSTDTQYF

v_gene: TRBV19
CDR3aa: CASSTQGSTGELFF

v_gene: TRBV20-1
CDR3aa: CSWDRGLLSTDTQYF

v_gene: TRBV18
CDR3aa: CASSPSRDRYYGYTF

v_gene: TRBV27
CDR3aa: CASSPPDPGGRGYTF

v_gene: TRBV4-1
CDR3aa: CASSQDAGDRVNQPQHF

v_gene: TRBV18
CDR3aa: CASRRTGGPIYGYTF

v_gene: TRBV10-3
CDR3aa: CAIKSDADNQPQHF

v_gene: TRBV11-2
CDR3aa: CASRTARGARNTIYF

v_gene: TRBV30
CDR3aa: CAWSVGQGGTEAFF

v_gene: TRBV6-2/TRBV6-3
CDR3aa: CASSMGQATDTQYF

v_gene: TRBV27
CDR3aa: CASSPSTSGWYEQYF

v_gene: TRBV28
CDR3aa: CASSSGLARSSYNEQFF

v_gene: TRBV18
CDR3aa: CASSPLQGQETQYF

v_gene: TRBV15
CDR3aa: CATSSTIRDTNQPQHF

v_gene: TRBV7-8
CDR3aa: CASRARVRVTGSTDTQYF

v_gene: TRBV11-3
CDR3aa: CASSLDFLQPQHF

v_gene: TRBV30
CDR3aa: CAWSRLGQMNTEAFF

v_gene: TRBV12-5
CDR3aa: CASGLVLTSGGTDTQYF

v_gene: TRBV6-6
CDR3aa: CASRRGSNYGYTF

v_gene: TRBV12-3/TRBV12-4
CDR3aa: CASSLAQQTGELFF

v_gene: TRBV18
CDR3aa: CASSPAAGGQRNTEAFF

v_gene: TRBV7-9
CDR3aa: CASRKTGTGGWDEQFF

v_gene: TRBV19
CDR3aa: CASRAGTGGTYGYTF

v_gene: TRBV20-1
CDR3aa: CSGLTPHTQYF

v_gene: TRBV5-6
CDR3aa: CASNAPRTRGPGKLFF

v_gene: TRBV20-1
CDR3aa: CIASRGSYEQYF

v_gene: TRBV4-1
CDR3aa: CASSPAPAGANVLTF

v_gene: TRBV6-5
CDR3aa: CASTLGGAQGNEKLFF

v_gene: TRBV7-9
CDR3aa: CASSNRGTRSNEQFF

v_gene: TRBV20-1
CDR3aa: CSATLSSYEQYF

v_gene: TRBV7-2
CDR3aa: CASSPTVGNQPQHF

v_gene: TRBV4-1
CDR3aa: CASSQVGTDIYGYTF

v_gene: TRBV10-3
CDR3aa: CAISAREIGSYNEQFF

v_gene: TRBV7-8
CDR3aa: CASSLANILSGNTIYF

v_gene: TRBV30
CDR3aa: CAWSGPGQGVYNEQFF

v_gene: TRBV27
CDR3aa: CASSWTGGEQYF

v_gene: TRBV4-1
CDR3aa: CASSQPLRERSREAFF

v_gene: TRBV7-7
CDR3aa: CASSPQKGYQETQYF

v_gene: TRBV29-1
CDR3aa: CSVAEGGGYEQYF

v_gene: TRBV5-1
CDR3aa: CASSLTGPITGGELFF

v_gene: TRBV20-1
CDR3aa: CSAARGSSYNSPLHF

v_gene: TRBV5-1
CDR3aa: CASSSPGTSGGAYEQYF

v_gene: TRBV3-1
CDR3aa: CASSQVWYNEQFF

v_gene: TRBV5-1
CDR3aa: CASSFAGGGRTGELFF

v_gene: TRBV10-3
CDR3aa: CATRPGSKETQYF

v_gene: TRBV5-1
CDR3aa: CASSSNRGGYGYTF

v_gene: TRBV4-2
CDR3aa: CASSQGKGGQSDTQYF

v_gene: TRBV2
CDR3aa: CASSAREYEQFF